A selection of T cell receptor beta chains follows, all from one sample in a study of blood T cells in healthy people across ages. MiXCR, run by TCRdb on the 5' RACE reads, gives a single entry per CDR3 protein. The sample yields roughly 2 million distinct CDR3 sequences, about 49% seen once. The sequenced sample was blood. Receptors originate from a woman between 35 and 50 years old in good health. The CDR3 runs from the conserved cysteine through the conserved F or W. Each record gives: CDR3 protein, CDR3 DNA, clone size, J gene, V gene, D gene. D genes are given only for firm matches. The size entry is marked missing in some rows and otherwise reads once, few, many or a size class.

CASSLWGQGSYNEQFF TGTGCCAGCAGTTTATGGGGACAGGGCTCCTACAATGAGCAGTTCTTC NA TRBJ2-1 TRBV27 TRBD1
CSASDGAVGQPQHF TGCAGTGCTAGTGACGGGGCAGTTGGTCAGCCCCAGCATTTT NA TRBJ1-5 TRBV20-1 NA
CASSPNQGGKNQPQHF TGTGCCAGCAGCCCCAACCAGGGGGGGAAAAATCAGCCCCAGCATTTT NA TRBJ1-5 TRBV3-1 TRBD1
CSARDDGKNIQYF TGCAGTGCTAGAGATGACGGCAAAAACATTCAGTACTTC NA TRBJ2-4 TRBV20-1 NA
CASSPTRDSPLHF TGTGCCAGCAGCCCGACCAGAGATTCACCCCTCCACTTT NA TRBJ1-6 TRBV9 NA
CASSFFGTAETQYF TGTGCCAGCAGCTTTTTCGGGACAGCGGAGACCCAGTACTTC few TRBJ2-5 TRBV7-2 TRBD1
CASSPSTGEYTDTQYF TGTGCCAGCAGTCCGTCGACAGGGGAATACACAGATACGCAGTATTTT NA TRBJ2-3 TRBV6-5 TRBD1
CSARDGKLGGEQFF TGCAGTGCTAGGGACGGCAAGCTCGGGGGTGAGCAGTTCTTC NA TRBJ2-1 TRBV20-1 NA
CASRFGLAIKETQYF TGTGCCAGCAGATTTGGACTTGCCATTAAAGAGACCCAGTACTTC once TRBJ2-5 TRBV7-2 NA
CASSFSVFQYNEQFF TGTGCCAGCAGCTTTTCAGTGTTCCAGTACAATGAGCAGTTCTTC NA TRBJ2-1 TRBV5-5 NA
CATGRASGANVLTF TGTGCCACCGGACGGGCCTCTGGGGCCAACGTCCTGACTTTC once TRBJ2-6 TRBV12-3/TRBV12-4 NA
CASRPSGGGTNEQFF TGTGCCAGCAGACCCAGCGGGGGTGGCACCAATGAGCAGTTCTTC NA TRBJ2-1 TRBV5-4 TRBD2
CASSPRPRNTEAFF TGCGCCAGCAGCCCCCGCCCAAGGAACACTGAAGCTTTCTTT NA TRBJ1-1 TRBV4-1 NA
CASSDISRETGTSGGNEQFF TGTGCCAGCAGTGACATTAGTCGCGAAACGGGGACTAGCGGGGGCAATGAGCAGTTCTTC once TRBJ2-1 TRBV6-4 TRBD2
CASELFGTVSNQPQHF TGTGCCAGCGAACTTTTCGGGACAGTTAGCAATCAGCCCCAGCATTTT NA TRBJ1-5 TRBV28 TRBD1
CSVGSPSGGTDTQYF TGCAGCGTTGGATCCCCTAGCGGGGGGACAGATACGCAGTATTTT once TRBJ2-3 TRBV29-1 TRBD2
CASSLGLTLIGDLSGYTF TGTGCCAGCAGCTTAGGGCTAACCTTAATCGGGGACTTGAGTGGCTACACCTTC NA TRBJ1-2 TRBV7-8 NA
CASSQDLGAAETQYF TGTGCCAGCAGCCAAGATTTAGGGGCGGCAGAGACCCAGTACTTC NA TRBJ2-5 TRBV4-2 NA
CSASFRAYQETQYF TGCAGTGCTAGTTTTCGGGCGTACCAAGAGACCCAGTACTTC NA TRBJ2-5 TRBV20-1 NA
CASSSQIPGANVLTF TGTGCCAGCAGTTCCCAAATACCTGGGGCCAACGTCCTGACTTTC few TRBJ2-6 TRBV12-3/TRBV12-4 NA
CASSPITGGGARNNEQFF TGTGCCAGCTCACCAATAACTGGCGGGGGCGCCCGGAACAATGAGCAGTTCTTC NA TRBJ2-1 TRBV18 NA
CSARGTATTEAFF TGCAGTGCTAGAGGGACAGCTACCACTGAAGCTTTCTTT NA TRBJ1-1 TRBV20-1 NA
CASHDLGSQNTQYF TGCGCCAGCCACGACCTAGGAAGCCAGAATACGCAGTATTTT NA TRBJ2-3 TRBV4-1 NA
CASSTHVGGLGKQYF TGTGCCAGCAGTACCCATGTCGGCGGGCTAGGGAAGCAGTACTTC few TRBJ2-5 TRBV28 NA
CASSLGRAPEAFF TGTGCCAGCAGTTTGGGGCGAGCGCCTGAAGCTTTCTTT NA TRBJ1-1 TRBV12-3/TRBV12-4 NA
CASSSSTGTGIRNTEAFF TGTGCCAGCAGTTCATCAACCGGGACAGGGATTCGGAACACTGAAGCTTTCTTT NA TRBJ1-1 TRBV28 TRBD1
CASSVTQGIYGYTF TGTGCCAGCAGTGTAACGCAGGGAATCTATGGCTACACCTTC NA TRBJ1-2 TRBV2 NA
CASSQGTSSEDTQYF TGTGCCAGCAGCCAAGGGACTAGCAGCGAAGATACGCAGTATTTT NA TRBJ2-3 TRBV4-2 TRBD2
CASSQDRALAGEYQETQYF TGTGCCAGCAGCCAAGATCGGGCTCTAGCGGGGGAGTACCAAGAGACCCAGTACTTC NA TRBJ2-5 TRBV4-2 TRBD2
CASSATGLAGGYEQYF TGCGCCAGCAGTGCCACAGGACTAGCGGGAGGCTACGAGCAGTACTTC once TRBJ2-7 TRBV10-2 TRBD2
CASSQSRYNEQYF TGCGCCAGCAGCCAATCAAGGTACAATGAGCAGTACTTC NA TRBJ2-7 TRBV4-3 NA
CASSLVVGQGEFF TGTGCCAGCAGCTTAGTTGTGGGACAGGGTGAGTTCTTC NA TRBJ2-1 TRBV7-9 TRBD1
CSARSGTDYEQYF TGCAGCGCCCGTTCCGGGACAGACTACGAGCAGTACTTC NA TRBJ2-7 TRBV29-1 TRBD1
CATRTGQDNEQFF TGTGCCACCAGGACGGGACAGGACAATGAGCAGTTCTTC NA TRBJ2-1 TRBV15 TRBD1
CSATRRGNNGYTF TGCAGTGCTACACGGAGGGGTAACAATGGCTACACCTTC NA TRBJ1-2 TRBV20-1 NA
CASRQQGNYGYTF TGCGCCAGCAGGCAACAGGGGAACTATGGCTACACCTTC NA TRBJ1-2 TRBV10-2 TRBD1
CASSLTSGGLPETQYF TGCGCCAGCAGCCTGACTAGCGGGGGGCTCCCTGAGACCCAGTACTTC NA TRBJ2-5 TRBV5-1 TRBD2
CATSRADLNGYNSPLHF TGTGCCACCAGCAGAGCGGACCTAAACGGGTATAATTCACCCCTCCACTTT few TRBJ1-6 TRBV15 NA
CASSLGGTTGYTF TGTGCCAGCAGCTTAGGAGGGACTACTGGCTACACCTTC few TRBJ1-2 TRBV7-2 NA
CASSLVAGVDGYTF TGTGCCAGCAGTTTAGTGGCCGGGGTGGATGGCTACACCTTC few TRBJ1-2 TRBV12-3/TRBV12-4 NA
CASSLTLAGATHETQYF TGTGCCAGCAGCTTAACGCTAGCGGGGGCCACGCACGAGACCCAGTACTTC NA TRBJ2-5 TRBV7-3 TRBD2
CSARIWGETYEQYF TGCAGTGCTAGAATTTGGGGAGAGACCTACGAGCAGTACTTC NA TRBJ2-7 TRBV20-1 NA
CASSLERRGGLDTQYF TGTGCCAGCAGTTTAGAAAGGCGGGGGGGCTTAGATACGCAGTATTTT NA TRBJ2-3 TRBV12-3/TRBV12-4 TRBD2
CSARAFTGVNTEAFF TGCAGTGCTAGAGCCTTTACAGGGGTGAACACTGAAGCTTTCTTT few TRBJ1-1 TRBV20-1 TRBD1
CSALGQVNNEQFF TGCAGTGCTCTAGGACAGGTCAACAATGAGCAGTTCTTC NA TRBJ2-1 TRBV20-1 TRBD1
CASSLGTVPTQHF TGTGCCAGCAGCTTGGGGACGGTACCGACCCAGCATTTT NA TRBJ1-5 TRBV5-5 NA
CASSPPRDVYGYTF TGCGCCAGCAGCCCACCACGAGACGTCTATGGCTACACCTTC NA TRBJ1-2 TRBV4-1 NA
CASSYSTDRVTDTQYF TGTGCCAGCAGTTACTCGACGGACAGGGTTACAGATACGCAGTATTTT NA TRBJ2-3 TRBV6-5 TRBD1
CASTSRPTGRDLNTQYF TGCGCCAGCACCTCTCGACCGACAGGGAGGGACCTCAATACGCAGTATTTT NA TRBJ2-3 TRBV5-1 NA
CATSDFREGPDRPGELFF TGTGCCACCAGTGATTTCAGGGAGGGGCCAGATCGCCCCGGGGAGCTGTTTTTT few TRBJ2-2 TRBV24-1 TRBD2
CSARPTPDTQYF TGCAGTGCTAGACCGACCCCAGATACGCAGTATTTT few TRBJ2-3 TRBV20-1 NA